Below, one T cell receptor beta chain is given with its context. Its antigen is unidentified. These data originate in a study of graft-versus-host responses after intestinal transplantation. Looking at the study overall: Multivisceral, liver-intestinal, or isolated intestinal transplants were performed in recipients. General observations from the study: Investigators detected GvH clones in recipient marrow, with some emerging earlier in ileum or blood.

TCRdb keeps only in-frame clones here, not all; method: immunoSEQ multiplex PCR. The sample has 20,000 to 25,000 clones; more than 75% are singletons. The sample in question was unstimulated CD8+ T cells sorted from spleen or lymph node cells, obtained before transplant. The origin of this receptor is a human donor who was the organ donor for an intestinal transplant.

The CDR3 here is CASSIMGLAGGNEQFF. The CDR3 coding sequence is TGTGCCAGTAGTATTATGGGACTAGCGGGAGGAAATGAGCAGTTCTTC. V gene TRBV19 combines with J gene TRBJ2-1; 15 bases align to TRBD2. The CDR3 is 16 amino acids. Germline-derived CDR1 and CDR2 are LNHDA and SQIVND (reference sequence). The junction had 4 bases not matched to a gene; V was cut back by 3 bases and J by 7 bases.